The 14 T cell receptor beta chains given below trace back to one sample, sequenced in a study of T cells after yellow fever vaccination. TCRdb called the 5' RACE reads again in MiXCR, with one record for every CDR3 protein. Seen here are about 220,000 distinct CDR3 sequences, around 6.7% observed once, and the top ten hold 1% to 1.2%. Sequenced material: CD4+ T cells sorted from PBMCs, taken on the day of the yellow fever booster vaccination. The receptors shown here come from a man aged 25-45 years who received the YFV17D yellow fever vaccine.

This clonotype was seen at least ten times. The chain employs TRBV7-8 and TRBJ2-5; D unclear. The V gene lost 0 bases and the J gene lost 3 bases, with 8 bases spanning the gap. CDR3 length: 14 amino acids. Germline V lookup: CDR1 SGHVS, CDR2 FQNEAQ. The CDR3 sequence: CASSLASVKETQYF. The CDR3 DNA sequence: TGTGCCAGCAGCTTAGCATCGGTAAAAGAGACCCAGTACTTC.

This clonotype appeared many times. The J gene is TRBJ1-2, the V gene TRBV20-1; the D is unclear. Trimming left V 0 bases short and J 8 bases short, with 7 bases between. This CDR3 is built from 11 residues. Germline V gene lookup returns CDR1 DFQATT and CDR2 SNEGSKA (reference sequence). The CDR3 DNA reads as TGCAGTGCTAGAGATGATGCGGGCTACACCTTC. Translating gives CSARDDAGYTF.

The chain employs TRBV7-2 and TRBJ2-7, with D hard to call. Germline values: CDR1 SGHTA, CDR2 FQGNSA. The CDR3 has 15 amino acids. Trimming took 5 bases from V and 3 from J, leaving 17 bases between them. The CDR3 is CASSPRVDSYYEQYF. CDR3 nucleotides: TGTGCCAGCAGCCCACGGGTCGACTCCTACTACGAGCAGTACTTC.

The V call is TRBV7-3, the J call TRBJ1-2; TRBD1 matches at 7 bases. The J segment lost 8 bases and the V segment lost 4 bases, leaving 16 bases of the junction unmatched. The CDR3 is made up of 16 amino acids. Per germline, CDR1 SGHTA and CDR2 FQGTGA. CDR3 sequence reads: CASSSLHTQGRSGYTF. CDR3 sequence (DNA): TGTGCCAGCAGCTCCCTTCACACACAGGGGCGGTCCGGCTACACCTTC. The variable domain in full, completed from reference TRBV7-3 and TRBJ1-2, reads GAGVSQTPSNKVTEKGKYVELRCDPISGHTALYWYRQSLGQGPEFLIYFQGTGAADDSGLPNDRFFAVRPEGSVSTLKIQRTERGDSAVYLCASSSLHTQGRSGYTFGSGTRLTVV.

This clonotype appeared many times. This chain uses TRBV6-2 or TRBV6-3 with TRBJ2-7, with 11 bases aligning to TRBD1. The CDR3 runs 16 residues. The junction had 5 bases not matched to a gene; V was cut back by 4 bases and J by 0 bases. Germline CDR1 reads MNHEY; CDR2 reads SVGEGT. CDR3 sequence: CASSWDRGSFSYEQYF. In nucleotides, the CDR3 is TGTGCCAGCAGTTGGGACAGGGGGTCCTTCTCCTACGAGCAGTACTTC.

This clonotype occurred many times. This chain connects TRBV10-3 to TRBJ2-3; the D gene is possibly TRBD2 (6 bases). Germline-derived CDR1 and CDR2 are ENHRY and SYGVKD. Between the trimmed V and J ends, which lost 2 bases and 1 base, there was a span of 10 bases. The CDR3 sequence is 15 residues long. CDR3 nucleotide sequence: TGTGCCATCAGTGAGGGGACTGGGCGCACAGATACGCAGTATTTT. As protein: CAISEGTGRTDTQYF.

The chain recombines TRBV6-1 with TRBJ2-5; TRBD2 aligns across 7 bases. CDR1 is MNHNS, CDR2 SASEGT, per germline. The CDR3 spans 15 residues. The J segment lost 0 bases and the V segment lost 7 bases, leaving 8 bases of the junction unmatched. CDR3 bases: TGTGCCAGCAAAATGGGGCTAGCGGACCAAGAGACCCAGTACTTC. It encodes CASKMGLADQETQYF.

This clonotype was recorded at least ten times. V is TRBV5-1 and J is TRBJ2-5, with D possibly matching TRBD2 (5 bases). The CDR3 has 14 amino acids. V was shortened by 5 bases and J by 5 bases, with 16 bases between the two germline ends. Germline CDR1 reads SGHRS; CDR2 reads YFSETQ. CDR3 loop: CASREGGVSETQYF. CDR3 DNA sequence: TGCGCCAGCAGAGAGGGTGGGGTTTCGGAGACCCAGTACTTC.

This clonotype was seen many times. This rearrangement joins TRBV7-2 to TRBJ2-7; D is unclear. The germline gives CDR1 SGHTA, CDR2 FQGNSA. V gave up 0 bases and J gave up 3 bases, with 3 bases separating them. The CDR3 loop spans 12 amino acids. The CDR3 here is CASSLAHYEQYF. DNA of the CDR3: TGTGCCAGCAGCTTAGCACACTACGAGCAGTACTTC. Using reference TRBV7-2 and TRBJ2-7 for the parts outside the CDR3, the full variable domain is GAGVSQSPSNKVTEKGKDVELRCDPISGHTALYWYRQSLGQGLEFLIYFQGNSAPDKSGLPSDRFSAERTGGSVSTLTIQRTQQEDSAVYLCASSLAHYEQYFGPGTRLTVT.

This clonotype has ten or more counts. V gene TRBV7-2 combines with J gene TRBJ1-6; 9 bases match TRBD1. J lost 8 bases, V lost 3 bases, and 5 bases had no gene match. Germline V gene data show CDR1 as SGHTA and CDR2 as FQGNSA. The CDR3 loop spans 15 amino acids. CDR3 region: CASSLFDRGYSPLHF. CDR3 DNA: TGTGCCAGCAGCTTGTTTGACAGGGGGTATTCACCCCTCCACTTT.

This clonotype was counted ten times or more. This rearrangement joins TRBV4-2 to TRBJ1-3, with D hard to call. This CDR3 contains 15 residues. V lost 0 bases, J lost 1 base, and 7 bases lay in between. Germline-derived CDR1 and CDR2 are LGHNA and YNFKEQ. The CDR3 coding sequence is TGTGCCAGCAGCCAAGATAGAGGGTCTGGAAACACCATATATTTT. Its translation is CASSQDRGSGNTIYF.

This chain uses TRBV7-6 with TRBJ2-7; D gene unclear. Looked up from germline, CDR1 is SGHVS and CDR2 is FNYEAQ. The V end lost 4 bases, the J end lost 9 bases, and 16 bases lay between the germline ends. The CDR3 runs 13 residues. The CDR3 loop reads CASSSLQGIAQYF. CDR3 DNA: TGTGCCAGCAGCTCCCTCCAAGGGATTGCGCAGTACTTC.

In this sample, this clonotype turned up many times. The DNA of the CDR3 is TGTGCCACCAGTGATTCCAGGGTTAACACCGGGGAGCTGTTTTTT. Translation: CATSDSRVNTGELFF. The rearrangement uses TRBV24-1 and TRBJ2-2; the D gene is possibly TRBD1 (5 bases). Trimming cost V 2 bases and J 2 bases, with 8 bases left between them. Germline loops: CDR1 KGHDR, CDR2 SFDVKD. The CDR3 covers 15 residues.

This clonotype was counted only a few times. The chain carries TRBV19 and TRBJ2-1; D unresolved. The CDR3 is made up of 14 amino acids. Between the trimmed V and J ends, which lost 0 bases and 4 bases, there was a span of 7 bases. The germline V gene encodes CDR1 LNHDA and CDR2 SQIVND (reference sequence). Here the CDR3 reads CASSIEKYYNEQFF. The CDR3 DNA reads as TGTGCCAGTAGTATAGAAAAGTATTACAATGAGCAGTTCTTC.